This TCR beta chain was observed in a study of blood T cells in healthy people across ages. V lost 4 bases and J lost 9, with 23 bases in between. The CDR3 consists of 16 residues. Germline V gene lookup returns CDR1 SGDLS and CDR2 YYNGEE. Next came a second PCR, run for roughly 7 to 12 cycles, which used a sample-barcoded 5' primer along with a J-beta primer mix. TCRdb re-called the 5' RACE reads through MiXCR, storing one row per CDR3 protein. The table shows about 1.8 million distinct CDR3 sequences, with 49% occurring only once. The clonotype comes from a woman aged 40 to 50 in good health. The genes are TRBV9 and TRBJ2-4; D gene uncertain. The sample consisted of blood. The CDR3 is CASSPGPSPAVGIQYF. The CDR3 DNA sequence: TGTGCCAGCAGCCCAGGACCGTCCCCGGCGGTGGGCATTCAGTACTTC.